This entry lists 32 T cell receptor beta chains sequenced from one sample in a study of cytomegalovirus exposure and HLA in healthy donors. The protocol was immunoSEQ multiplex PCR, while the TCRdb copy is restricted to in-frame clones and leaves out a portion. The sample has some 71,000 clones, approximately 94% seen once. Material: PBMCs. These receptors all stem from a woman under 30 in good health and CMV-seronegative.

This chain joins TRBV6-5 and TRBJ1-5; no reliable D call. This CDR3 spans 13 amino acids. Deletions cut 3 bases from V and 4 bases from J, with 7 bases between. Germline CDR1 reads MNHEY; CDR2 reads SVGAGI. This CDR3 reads CASSYLQNQPQHF. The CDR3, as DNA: TGTGCCAGCAGTTATTTACAGAATCAGCCCCAGCATTTT.

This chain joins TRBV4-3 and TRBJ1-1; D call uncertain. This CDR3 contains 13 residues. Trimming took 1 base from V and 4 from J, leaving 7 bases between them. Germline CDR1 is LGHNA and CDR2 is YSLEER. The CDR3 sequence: CASSQVLSTEAFF. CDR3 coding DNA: TGCGCCAGCAGCCAAGTGTTATCCACTGAAGCTTTCTTT.

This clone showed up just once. In nucleotides, the CDR3 is TGTGCCAGCAGTTGGAGCTCTGGAAACACCATATATTTT. Encoded protein: CASSWSSGNTIYF. This chain uses TRBV6-5 with TRBJ1-3, with D unclear. The V gene lost 4 bases and the J gene lost 0 bases, with 4 bases spanning the gap. Germline CDR1 and CDR2: MNHEY and SVGAGI. CDR3 length: 13 residues.

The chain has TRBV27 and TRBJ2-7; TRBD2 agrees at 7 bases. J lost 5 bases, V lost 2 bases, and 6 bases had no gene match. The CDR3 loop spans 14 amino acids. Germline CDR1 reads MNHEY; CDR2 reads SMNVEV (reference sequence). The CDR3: CASSLGLEAHEQYF. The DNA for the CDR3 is TGTGCCAGCAGTTTAGGACTAGAGGCTCACGAGCAGTACTTC.

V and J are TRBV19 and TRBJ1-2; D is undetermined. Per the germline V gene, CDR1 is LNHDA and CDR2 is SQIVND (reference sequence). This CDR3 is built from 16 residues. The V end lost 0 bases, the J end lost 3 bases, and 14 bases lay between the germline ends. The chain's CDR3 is CASSIEADLDYYGYTF. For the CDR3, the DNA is TGTGCCAGTAGTATAGAGGCTGACTTGGATTACTATGGCTACACCTTC.

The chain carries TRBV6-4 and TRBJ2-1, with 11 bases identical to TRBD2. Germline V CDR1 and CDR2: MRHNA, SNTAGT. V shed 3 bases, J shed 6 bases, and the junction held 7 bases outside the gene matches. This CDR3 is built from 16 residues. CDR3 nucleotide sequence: TGTGCCAGCAGTGAGGGGATTAGCGGGGGGGCCAATGAGCAGTTCTTC. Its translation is CASSEGISGGANEQFF.

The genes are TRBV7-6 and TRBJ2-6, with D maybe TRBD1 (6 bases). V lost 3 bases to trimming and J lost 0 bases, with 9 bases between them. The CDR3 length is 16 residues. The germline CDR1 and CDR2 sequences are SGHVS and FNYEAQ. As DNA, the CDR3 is TGTGCCAGCAGCTTCCAGGACAGCTCTGGGGCCAACGTCCTGACTTTC. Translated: CASSFQDSSGANVLTF.

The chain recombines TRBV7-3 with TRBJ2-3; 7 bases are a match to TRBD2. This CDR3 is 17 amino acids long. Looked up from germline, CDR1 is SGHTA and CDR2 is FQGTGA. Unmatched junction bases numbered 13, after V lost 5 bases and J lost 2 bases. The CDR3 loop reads CASSPSPSGIYTDTQYF. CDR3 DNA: TGTGCCAGCAGCCCCTCACCAAGCGGGATTTACACAGATACGCAGTATTTT.

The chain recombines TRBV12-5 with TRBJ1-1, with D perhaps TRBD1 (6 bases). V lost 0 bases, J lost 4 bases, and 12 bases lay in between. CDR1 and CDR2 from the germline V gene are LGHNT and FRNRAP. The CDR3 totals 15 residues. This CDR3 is CASGLVGAGVTEAFF. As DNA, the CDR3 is TGTGCTAGTGGTTTGGTAGGGGCAGGGGTCACTGAAGCTTTCTTT. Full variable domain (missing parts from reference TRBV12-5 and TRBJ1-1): DARVTQTPRHKVTEMGQEVTMRCQPILGHNTVFWYRQTMMQGLELLAYFRNRAPLDDSGMPKDRFSAEMPDATLATLKIQPSEPRDSAVYFCASGLVGAGVTEAFFGQGTRLTVV.

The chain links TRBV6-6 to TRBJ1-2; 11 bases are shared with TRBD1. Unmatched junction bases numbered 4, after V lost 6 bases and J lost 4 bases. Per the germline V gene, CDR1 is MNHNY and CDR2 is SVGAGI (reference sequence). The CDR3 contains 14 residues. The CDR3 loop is CASSGTGGGYGYTF. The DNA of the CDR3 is TGTGCCAGCAGCGGGACAGGGGGTGGCTATGGCTACACCTTC.

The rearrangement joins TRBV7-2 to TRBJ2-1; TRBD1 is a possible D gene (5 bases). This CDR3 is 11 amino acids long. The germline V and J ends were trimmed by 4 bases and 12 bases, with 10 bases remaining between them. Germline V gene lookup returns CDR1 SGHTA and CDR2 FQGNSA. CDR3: CASSSGHGQFF. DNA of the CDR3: TGTGCCAGCAGCTCAGGACACGGGCAGTTCTTC.

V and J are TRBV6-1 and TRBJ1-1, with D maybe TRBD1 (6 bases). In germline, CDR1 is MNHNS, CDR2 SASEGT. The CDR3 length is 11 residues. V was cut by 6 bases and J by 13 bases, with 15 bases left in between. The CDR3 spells CASRVRDKGFF. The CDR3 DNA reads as TGTGCCAGCAGAGTTCGGGACAAGGGTTTCTTT.

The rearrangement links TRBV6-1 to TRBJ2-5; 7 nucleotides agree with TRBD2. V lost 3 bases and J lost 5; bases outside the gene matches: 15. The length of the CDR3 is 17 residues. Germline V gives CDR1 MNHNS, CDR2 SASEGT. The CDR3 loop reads CASSEKGSRTRKETQYF. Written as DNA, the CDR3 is TGTGCCAGCAGTGAGAAGGGATCAAGGACTAGAAAGGAGACCCAGTACTTC.

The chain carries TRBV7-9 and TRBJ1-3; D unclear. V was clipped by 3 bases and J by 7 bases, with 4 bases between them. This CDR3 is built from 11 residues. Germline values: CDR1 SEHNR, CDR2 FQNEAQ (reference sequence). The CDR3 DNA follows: TGTGCCAGCAGCTTTGGCAACACCATATATTTT. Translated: CASSFGNTIYF.

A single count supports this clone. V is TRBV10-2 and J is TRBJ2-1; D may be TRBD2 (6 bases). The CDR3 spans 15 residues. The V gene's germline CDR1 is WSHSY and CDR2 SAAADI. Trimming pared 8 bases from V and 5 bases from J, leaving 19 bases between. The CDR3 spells CASGGWEELHNEQFF. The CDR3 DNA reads TGCGCCAGCGGGGGGTGGGAAGAGCTCCACAATGAGCAGTTCTTC.

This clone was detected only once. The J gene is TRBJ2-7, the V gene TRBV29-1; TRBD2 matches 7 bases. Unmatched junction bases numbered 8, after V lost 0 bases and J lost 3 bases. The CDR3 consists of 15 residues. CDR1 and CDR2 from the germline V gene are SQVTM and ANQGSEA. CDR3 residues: CSVEDWAGEHYEQYF. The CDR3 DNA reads TGCAGCGTTGAAGATTGGGCGGGAGAACACTACGAGCAGTACTTC.

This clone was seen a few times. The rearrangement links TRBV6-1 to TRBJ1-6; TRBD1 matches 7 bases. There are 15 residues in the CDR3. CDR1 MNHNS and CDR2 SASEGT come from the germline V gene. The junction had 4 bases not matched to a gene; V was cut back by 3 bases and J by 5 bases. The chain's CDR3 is CASSDQTGDNSPLHF. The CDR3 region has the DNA TGTGCCAGCAGTGACCAAACAGGGGATAATTCACCCCTCCACTTT.

CDR3 residues: CASSRSTDTQYF. As DNA, the CDR3 is TGTGCCAGCAGCCGGTCCACAGATACGCAGTATTTT. V usage is TRBV7-9 and J usage is TRBJ2-3, with D unresolved. V was pared by 5 bases and J by 2 bases, with 5 bases between. Germline CDR1 is SEHNR and CDR2 is FQNEAQ (reference sequence). The CDR3 has 12 residues.

This chain's CDR3 is CASSQDASVSPQHF. As DNA, the CDR3 is TGTGCCAGCAGCCAAGATGCGTCCGTGAGCCCCCAGCATTTT. This chain links TRBV4-2 with TRBJ1-5; D is unclear. The CDR3 has 14 amino acids. The germline CDR1 and CDR2 sequences are LGHNA and YNFKEQ. Trimming took 0 bases from V and 10 from J, leaving 13 bases between them.

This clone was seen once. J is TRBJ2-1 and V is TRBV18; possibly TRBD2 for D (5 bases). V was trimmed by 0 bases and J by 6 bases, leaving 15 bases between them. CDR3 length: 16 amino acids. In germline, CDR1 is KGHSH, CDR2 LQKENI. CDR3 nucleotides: TGTGCCAGCTCACCACCTTTGAGCGGCCGGGGCAATGAGCAGTTCTTC. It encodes CASSPPLSGRGNEQFF.

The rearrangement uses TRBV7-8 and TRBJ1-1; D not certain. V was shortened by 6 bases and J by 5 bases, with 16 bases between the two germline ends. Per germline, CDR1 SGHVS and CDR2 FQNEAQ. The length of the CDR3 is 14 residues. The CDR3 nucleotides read TGTGCCAGCAGACCTAACCGTGGTAGTACTGAAGCTTTCTTT. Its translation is CASRPNRGSTEAFF.

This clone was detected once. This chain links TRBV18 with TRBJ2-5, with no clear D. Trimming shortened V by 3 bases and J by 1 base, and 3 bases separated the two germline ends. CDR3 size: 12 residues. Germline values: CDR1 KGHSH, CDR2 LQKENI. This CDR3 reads CASSPAQETQYF. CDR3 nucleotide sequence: TGTGCCAGCTCACCGGCCCAAGAGACCCAGTACTTC.

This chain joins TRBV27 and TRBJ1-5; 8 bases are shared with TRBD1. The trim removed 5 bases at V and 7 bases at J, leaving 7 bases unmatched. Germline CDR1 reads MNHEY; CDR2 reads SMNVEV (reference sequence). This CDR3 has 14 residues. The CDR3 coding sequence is TGTGCCAGCAGTACTATGACAGGGGTCCAGCCCCAGCATTTT. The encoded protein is CASSTMTGVQPQHF.

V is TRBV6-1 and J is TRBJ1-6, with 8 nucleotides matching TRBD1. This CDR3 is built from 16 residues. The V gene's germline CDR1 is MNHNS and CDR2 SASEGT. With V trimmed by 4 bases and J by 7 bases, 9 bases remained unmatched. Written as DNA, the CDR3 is TGTGCCAGCAGTGCCCAAGGACAGGGACCGAATTCACCCCTCCACTTT. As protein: CASSAQGQGPNSPLHF.

CDR3 protein: CASSVGRVGGYTF. The CDR3 DNA sequence: TGTGCCAGCAGCGTTGGCAGGGTAGGTGGCTACACCTTC. The chain employs TRBV9 and TRBJ1-2, with a tentative D call TRBD1 (5 bases). V shed 2 bases and J shed 7 bases, with 12 bases lying between them. The CDR3 is 13 amino acids. Germline CDR1 and CDR2: SGDLS and YYNGEE.

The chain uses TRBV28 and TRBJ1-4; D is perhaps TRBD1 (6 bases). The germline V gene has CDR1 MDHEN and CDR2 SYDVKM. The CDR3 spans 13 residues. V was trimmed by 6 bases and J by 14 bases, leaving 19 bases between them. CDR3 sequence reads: CASSQPAGGQLFF. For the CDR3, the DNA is TGTGCCAGCAGCCAACCCGCGGGGGGCCAGCTGTTTTTT.

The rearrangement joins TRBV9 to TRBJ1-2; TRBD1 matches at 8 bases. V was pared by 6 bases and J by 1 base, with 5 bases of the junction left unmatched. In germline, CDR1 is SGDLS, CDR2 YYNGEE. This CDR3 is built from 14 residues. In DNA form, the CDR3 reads TGTGCCAGCAAGGGCGACAGGGGTAACTATGGCTACACCTTC. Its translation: CASKGDRGNYGYTF.

The CDR3 region is CASRIAADTQYF. CDR3 nucleotide sequence: TGTGCCAGCAGAATAGCGGCAGATACGCAGTATTTT. The rearrangement joins TRBV7-8 to TRBJ2-3, with D tentatively TRBD2 (6 bases). CDR1 is SGHVS and CDR2 is FQNEAQ in the germline V gene. V lost 6 bases and J 4 bases, leaving 8 bases between the germline ends. CDR3 length: 12 amino acids.

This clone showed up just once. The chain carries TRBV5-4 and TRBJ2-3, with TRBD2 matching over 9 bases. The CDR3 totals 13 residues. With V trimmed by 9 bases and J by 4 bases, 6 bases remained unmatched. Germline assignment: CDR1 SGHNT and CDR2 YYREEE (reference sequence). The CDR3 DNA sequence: TGTGCCACCTTAGCGGGAGCGGCAGATACGCAGTATTTT. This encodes CATLAGAADTQYF.

The CDR3 DNA sequence: TGTGCCAGCAGTGAGGGGACAGAAAACACTGAAGCTTTCTTT. This gives the protein CASSEGTENTEAFF. The chain recombines TRBV6-1 with TRBJ1-1; 7 bases agree with TRBD1. Germline trimming cut 3 bases from V and 2 bases from J; bases unmatched to any gene: 3. The CDR3 extends over 14 amino acids. Germline CDR1 MNHNS, CDR2 SASEGT.

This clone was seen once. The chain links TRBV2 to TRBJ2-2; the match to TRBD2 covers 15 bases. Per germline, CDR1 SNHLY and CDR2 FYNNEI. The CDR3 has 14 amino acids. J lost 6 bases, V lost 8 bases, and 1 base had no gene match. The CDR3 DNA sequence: TGTGCCAGCGGACTAGCGGGAGGGTCCGGGGAGCTGTTTTTT. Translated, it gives CASGLAGGSGELFF. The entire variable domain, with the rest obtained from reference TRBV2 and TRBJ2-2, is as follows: EPEVTQTPSHQVTQMGQEVILRCVPISNHLYFYWYRQILGQKVEFLVSFYNNEISEKSEIFDDQFSVERPDGSNFTLKIRSTKLEDSAMYFCASGLAGGSGELFFGEGSRLTVL.

CDR3: CASEWRGDGTDTQYF. CDR3 DNA sequence: TGTGCCAGTGAATGGCGGGGGGATGGCACAGATACGCAGTATTTT. The chain couples TRBV2 to TRBJ2-3; 8 nucleotides line up with TRBD2. J was trimmed by 1 base and V by 9 bases; bases with no gene match: 9. CDR3 size: 15 residues. Germline V CDR1 and CDR2: SNHLY, FYNNEI. The full variable domain, its missing parts supplied by reference TRBV2 and TRBJ2-3, is EPEVTQTPSHQVTQMGQEVILRCVPISNHLYFYWYRQILGQKVEFLVSFYNNEISEKSEIFDDQFSVERPDGSNFTLKIRSTKLEDSAMYFCASEWRGDGTDTQYFGPGTRLTVL.